These T cell receptor beta chains were read from a single sample in a study of shared clonotypes between healthy human individuals. TCRdb's table, derived via immunoSEQ multiplex PCR, lists solely in-frame clones and lacks some. The sample carries some 790,000 clones, 72% recorded once. What was sequenced was memory CD4+ T cells sorted from blood. The source of these receptors is a woman between 25 and 40 years old in good health. Each CDR3 is given with its conserved first and last residue. The D gene is left open where the match is weak. Size tells how often a clone was seen (once, few, many) or the class of an expanded clone, and some rows leave it out.

TRBV7-9	TRBJ2-5	TRBD2	-	TGTGCCGGGAGGGGCGATGTGGAGACCCAGTACTTC	CAGRGDVETQYF
TRBV6-5	TRBJ2-5	-	-	TGTGCCAGCAGCCCCGGTTCCTCGGCAGGGACCCAGTACTTC	CASSPGSSAGTQYF
TRBV4-2	TRBJ2-1	TRBD2	few	TGTGCCAGCAGCCAAGAGTGGGTAGCGGGAGGGTCTTGGAATGAGCAGTTCTTC	CASSQEWVAGGSWNEQFF
TRBV19	TRBJ2-7	-	once	TGTGCCAGTAGTATTTCCTCTACCCTATACGTGGGCCAAGGCTCCTACGAGCAGTACTTC	CASSISSTLYVGQGSYEQYF
TRBV4-1	TRBJ2-3	TRBD1	-	TGCGCCAGCAGCCTAGGGACAGGGGCAGATACGCAGTATTTT	CASSLGTGADTQYF
TRBV5-4	TRBJ2-1	-	-	TGTGCCAGCAGCTCAAATCAGTACAATGAGCAGTTCTTC	CASSSNQYNEQFF
TRBV7-2	TRBJ2-7	-	-	TGTGCCAGCAGCCCGGGACGCCTCTACGAGCAGTACTTC	CASSPGRLYEQYF
TRBV9	TRBJ1-4	TRBD1	few	TGTGCCAGCAGCCCTCGAGGGGGCCCCGGGAATGAAAAACTGTTTTTT	CASSPRGGPGNEKLFF
TRBV28	TRBJ2-7	TRBD1	few	TGTGCCAGCATTAGACAGGGCGAGTCCTACGAGCAGTACTTC	CASIRQGESYEQYF
TRBV7-9	TRBJ2-3	-	-	TGTGCCACCACCGGGCGAACCAACACAGATACGCAGTATTTT	CATTGRTNTDTQYF
TRBV9	TRBJ1-3	-	few	TGTGCCAGCAGCGTTTACGGAAACACCATATATTTT	CASSVYGNTIYF
TRBV10-1	TRBJ1-1	-	-	TGCGCCAGCAGTGTGAACAGGGTCGGCACTGAAGCTTTCTTT	CASSVNRVGTEAFF
TRBV4-2	TRBJ2-7	-	once	TGTGCCAGCAGCCAAGATCTCTACGAGCAGTACTTC	CASSQDLYEQYF
TRBV19	TRBJ2-7	-	-	TGTGCCAGTAGTCCCCGGACCCGTATCTACGAGCAGTACTTC	CASSPRTRIYEQYF
TRBV29-1	TRBJ2-6	-	-	TGCAGCGTTTACTCTGGGGCCAACGTCCTGACTTTC	CSVYSGANVLTF
TRBV9	TRBJ2-2	-	-	TGTGCCAGCACCCCGGGGGGCATGAACACCGGGGAGCTGTTTTTT	CASTPGGMNTGELFF
TRBV4-1	TRBJ2-3	-	-	TGCGCCAGCAGCCAAGATCGTGAGTCGGCAACTCCCCAGAAGGATACGCAGTATTTT	CASSQDRESATPQKDTQYF
TRBV27	TRBJ2-1	-	-	TGTGCCAGCAGTTCCTATCTAGCGACGAAGCAGTTCTTC	CASSSYLATKQFF
TRBV6-1	TRBJ1-2	-	-	TGTGCCGGGCGGACGAGGGGCTATGGCTACACCTTC	CAGRTRGYGYTF
TRBV2	TRBJ1-1	-	many	TGTGCCAGCAGTAACAGGGATTACACTGAAGCTTTCTTT	CASSNRDYTEAFF
TRBV19	TRBJ2-2	TRBD1	once	TGTGCCAGTGGCAAGCCCGGACAGGTGGGCACCGGGGAGCTGTTTTTT	CASGKPGQVGTGELFF
TRBV9	TRBJ2-7	-	-	TGTGCCAGCAGCTCCCCCCGATCGGAGAGTCCTCAGTACTTC	CASSSPRSESPQYF
TRBV7-9	TRBJ2-5	-	few	TGTGCCAGCAGCTTAAACCGGGGTAGGGAGACCCAGTACTTC	CASSLNRGRETQYF
TRBV28	TRBJ2-7	TRBD1	-	TGTGCCAGCACCAGGACAGGGTTCTACGAGCAGTACTTC	CASTRTGFYEQYF
TRBV4-2	TRBJ2-5	TRBD2	-	TGTGCCAGCAGCCAAGGACTAGCGGGAGGCCAAGAGACCCAGTACTTC	CASSQGLAGGQETQYF
TRBV27	TRBJ1-2	-	few	TGTGCCAGCAAGGAACAGGATCGAAATGGCTACACCTTC	CASKEQDRNGYTF
TRBV7-2	TRBJ2-5	-	-	TGTGCCAGCAGCTACTCAGCCTTGATAGGAGGGACCCAGTACTTC	CASSYSALIGGTQYF
TRBV19	TRBJ2-7	-	-	TGTGCCAGTACCTCACTGGACCTCGCTCGGATATCCTACGAGCAGTACTTC	CASTSLDLARISYEQYF
TRBV20-1	TRBJ2-3	-	-	TGCAGTGCTAGGGGGGATACGCAGTATTTT	CSARGDTQYF
TRBV29-1	TRBJ1-2	-	-	TGCAGCGTTGACCTTTTTGAAGGGGGCTACACCTTC	CSVDLFEGGYTF
TRBV6-5	TRBJ1-5	-	-	TGTGCCAGCAGAGTAACAGGGAAGAACAATCAGCCCCAGCATTTT	CASRVTGKNNQPQHF
TRBV19	TRBJ1-4	-	many	TGTGCCAGTAGTAAAAGATCAGGGTATGCAACCTTAATCGGTGAAAAACTGTTTTTT	CASSKRSGYATLIGEKLFF
TRBV5-1	TRBJ2-1	-	-	TGCGCCAGCTTCTTGGGGCAGGGGAATTCGAATGAGCAGTTCTTC	CASFLGQGNSNEQFF
TRBV28	TRBJ1-1	TRBD1	-	TGTGCCAGCAGCACCCCCCCGGGACAGGGTCTCACTGAAGCTTTCTTT	CASSTPPGQGLTEAFF
TRBV7-9	TRBJ2-7	TRBD2	-	TGTGCCAGCAGCTTAGATACGGGAGGGCCCTACGAGCAGTACTTC	CASSLDTGGPYEQYF
TRBV6-5	TRBJ1-1	TRBD1	-	TGTGCCAGCAGCCTCACGACAGGGGTCGGTGAAGCTTTCTTT	CASSLTTGVGEAFF
TRBV7-8	TRBJ2-5	TRBD2	-	TGTGCCAGCAGCACCCGACTAGCGGGACTCCAAGAGACCCAGTACTTC	CASSTRLAGLQETQYF
TRBV28	TRBJ1-2	-	few	TGTGCCAGCAGGGTCACGGGGACGGGTGGCTACACCTTC	CASRVTGTGGYTF
TRBV28	TRBJ2-7	TRBD2	-	TGTGCCACCGAGAGGGGGACTAGCGGGAGTCGCGAGCAGTACTTC	CATERGTSGSREQYF
TRBV7-3	TRBJ2-2	TRBD2	-	TGTGCCAGCAGCACGGGACTAGTGGCCGGGGAGCTGTTTTTT	CASSTGLVAGELFF
TRBV5-4	TRBJ2-7	TRBD1	-	TGTGCCAGCAGCGGGACAGGGGACTACGAGCAGTACTTC	CASSGTGDYEQYF
TRBV11-2	TRBJ2-6	-	-	TGTGCCAGCAGCTTGGTATTAGGGTCTGGGGCCAACGTCCTGACTTTC	CASSLVLGSGANVLTF
TRBV5-1	TRBJ2-7	-	once	TGCGCCAGCAGCTTGGAGCCCGCTGCGCGTCGGGTCGCCTACGAGCAGTACTTC	CASSLEPAARRVAYEQYF
TRBV20-1	TRBJ2-1	-	-	TGCAGTGCTCGGGCTTACAATGAGCAGTTCTTC	CSARAYNEQFF
TRBV5-1	TRBJ2-3	TRBD2	once	TGCGCCAGCAGCTTGGCCGGTAGCGGGACGTCAGATACGCAGTATTTT	CASSLAGSGTSDTQYF
TRBV28	TRBJ1-4	-	-	TGTGCCACCAATGGTCCCCCCGGGGGGGATGAAAAACTGTTTTTT	CATNGPPGGDEKLFF
TRBV5-5	TRBJ2-1	TRBD1	many	TGTGCCAGCAGCTTACCAACAGGGGGCCTCTACAATGAGCAGTTCTTC	CASSLPTGGLYNEQFF
TRBV4-1	TRBJ2-5	-	few	TGCGCCAGCAGCCTGAAGGGGCAGGGGATGCAAGAGACCCAGTACTTC	CASSLKGQGMQETQYF
TRBV28	TRBJ1-4	-	-	TGTGCCAGCAGTCCCCCGGGCGCCCGGTCTAGGGCCAATGAAAAACTGTTTTTT	CASSPPGARSRANEKLFF
TRBV5-4	TRBJ2-7	TRBD1	-	TGTGCCAGCAGCCTGGGACAGGGCCCCTCCTACGAGCAGTACTTC	CASSLGQGPSYEQYF
TRBV6-5	TRBJ2-3	-	-	TGTGCCAGCAGTTACTCCGGGGGAGCTAGCACAGATACGCAGTATTTT	CASSYSGGASTDTQYF
TRBV14	TRBJ2-7	TRBD2	once	TGTGCCAGCAGCCACCCTAGGGGACTAGGGGCCCTGGAGCAGTACTTC	CASSHPRGLGALEQYF
TRBV6-1	TRBJ1-2	-	-	TGTGCCAGCGGCTACTATGGCTACACCTTC	CASGYYGYTF